The clone carrying this T cell receptor beta chain was recorded once. The antigen remains unidentified. These data are taken from a study of pediatric ulcerative colitis. Looking at the study overall: Six to eight patients showed pancolitis and two showed left-sided colitis. Regarding the study as a whole: No controls had the two rectal clonotypes shared by ulcerative colitis patients. Substantially fewer templates came from a couple of patients' blood samples.

Only in-frame clones appear in the TCRdb table, and some are missing; sequencing was by immunoSEQ multiplex PCR. The sample holds 1,400 to 1,500 clones, roughly 90% seen once. Germline V gene data show CDR1 as SGHAT and CDR2 as FQNNGV. V lost 5 bases and J 6 bases, leaving 14 bases between the germline ends. CDR3 size: 14 residues. The chain recombines TRBV11-2 with TRBJ2-1; D not resolved. This TCR was sampled from a boy aged 5-17 years with severe ulcerative colitis. Input material: blood. The CDR3 spells CASSIYLSANEQFF. The CDR3, as DNA: TGTGCCAGCAGCATCTACCTTTCCGCCAATGAGCAGTTCTTC.